This record concerns one TCR beta chain sequence. This record belongs to a study of blood T cell repertoires in COVID-19. As originally analysed: Amplification with reference gene primers provided the estimates of nucleated cell counts. Some clones are missing from TCRdb's copy, which holds only in-frame ones; the method was immunoSEQ multiplex PCR. V and J calls and clone size follow that table, whereas D and trimming were derived from the DNA. The table lists some 360,000 clones, more than 70% of them singletons, with roughly 2% in the top ten. CDR1 is SGHNT, CDR2 YYREEE, per germline (reference sequence). This CDR3 has 15 amino acids. V lost 4 bases, J lost 0 bases, and 14 bases lay in between.

The receptor's source is a woman aged 60-70 years with COVID-19, enrolled during active disease. The rearrangement joins TRBV5-4 to TRBJ2-7, with D possibly TRBD1 on 5 matching bases. The sequencing input was peripheral blood. The chain's CDR3 is CASSRTSRSSYEQYF. The CDR3 DNA is TGTGCCAGCAGCCGGACATCCCGAAGCTCCTACGAGCAGTACTTC.